The 5 T cell receptor beta chains presented below share a single source sample, sequenced in a study of a mutant IDH1 vaccine in newly diagnosed glioma. No antigen has been identified for these receptors. The sample's time point: week 35, safety follow-up. Every vaccination contained 300 ug of the mutant IDH1 20-mer peptide and was paired with topical imiquimod. Method: immunoSEQ multiplex PCR; TCRdb's copy keeps in-frame clones and lacks some. The top ten clones hold roughly 5% of a sample with tens of thousands of clones, 74% of them seen once. Sequencing was performed on PBMCs, taken from a glioma patient whose treatment included an IDH1 peptide vaccine. All receptors derive from a man in his fifties with glioma.

V gene TRBV11-2 combines with J gene TRBJ2-2, with D possibly TRBD1 on 6 matching bases. The length of the CDR3 is 13 residues. Between the trimmed V and J ends, which lost 5 bases and 4 bases, there was a span of 8 bases. Germline CDR1 is SGHAT and CDR2 is FQNNGV. The CDR3 bases are TGTGCCAGCAGCCCAGGGGTCACCGGGGAGCTGTTTTTT. The encoded protein is CASSPGVTGELFF.

The genes are TRBV4-2 and TRBJ1-5; TRBD1 is a possible D gene (5 bases). Per the germline V gene, CDR1 is LGHNA and CDR2 is YNFKEQ. Trimming pared 8 bases from V and 0 bases from J, leaving 23 bases between. CDR3 length: 18 residues. CDR3 protein: CASSWGGVGVYSNQPQHF. The CDR3 DNA sequence: TGTGCCAGCTCCTGGGGGGGGGTTGGGGTTTATAGCAATCAGCCCCAGCATTTT.

The chain has TRBV6-5 and TRBJ2-7; TRBD1 matches 9 bases. Germline V gene sequence: CDR1 MNHEY, CDR2 SVGAGI. Germline trimming cut 2 bases from V and 7 bases from J; bases unmatched to any gene: 12. The CDR3 loop spans 16 amino acids. The CDR3 nucleotides are TGTGCCAGCAGTTACCCGAAGGACAGGGGAGGCTATGAGCAGTACTTC. Amino acid sequence: CASSYPKDRGGYEQYF.

This clone is a singleton in its sample. The chain joins TRBV30 to TRBJ1-5, with D unresolved. V shed 2 bases and J shed 6 bases, with 14 bases lying between them. The CDR3 totals 14 residues. Looked up from germline, CDR1 is GTSNPN and CDR2 is SVGIG (reference sequence). In DNA, the CDR3 is TGTGCCTGGAGTAACGGGCCTCTGGTTCAGCCCCAGCATTTT. Encoded protein: CAWSNGPLVQPQHF. Full variable domain (outside the CDR3, taken from reference TRBV30 and TRBJ1-5): SQTIHQWPATLVQPVGSPLSLECTVEGTSNPNLYWYRQAAGRGLQLLFYSVGIGQISSEVPQNLSASRPQDRQFILSSKKLLLSDSGFYLCAWSNGPLVQPQHFGDGTRLSIL.

The V gene is TRBV4-3, the J gene TRBJ1-2, with D perhaps TRBD1 (6 bases). CDR3 length: 16 amino acids. Trimming took 4 bases from V and 4 from J, leaving 19 bases between them. Looked up from germline, CDR1 is LGHNA and CDR2 is YSLEER. CDR3 protein: CASSREATGSRYGYTF. Written as DNA, the CDR3 is TGCGCCAGCAGCCGCGAGGCAACAGGGTCGCGCTATGGCTACACCTTC.